One sample yielded the 13 T cell receptor beta chains listed below, sequenced in a study of blood T cell repertoires in COVID-19. Data came from immunoSEQ multiplex PCR; TCRdb stores just in-frame clones and leaves some out. Here the sample spans 100,000 to 110,000 clones, about 80% being singletons. The sequenced material came from peripheral blood. All receptors derive from a man aged 70 or older with active or convalescent COVID-19.

This chain uses TRBV29-1 with TRBJ2-1; 9 bases align to TRBD2. Trimming cost V 3 bases and J 5 bases; bases outside gene matches: 11. Per germline, CDR1 SQVTM and CDR2 ANQGSEA. The CDR3 runs 16 residues. CDR3 nucleotides: TGCAGCGTTGAGTGGGTTGCGGGAGGGATGGACAATGAGCAGTTCTTC. Translated, it gives CSVEWVAGGMDNEQFF.

J is TRBJ1-1 and V is TRBV6-1; the D gene is possibly TRBD1 (5 bases). This CDR3 has 14 residues. V was clipped by 1 base and J by 2 bases, with 8 bases between them. CDR1 is MNHNS and CDR2 is SASEGT in the germline V gene. Here the CDR3 DNA reads TGTGCCAGCAGTGAAGGACAGCCCAACACTGAAGCTTTCTTT. Translated, it gives CASSEGQPNTEAFF.

DNA for the CDR3: TGTGCCACCAGTGGCTATACAGGCACAGATACGCAGTATTTT. It codes for CATSGYTGTDTQYF. The J gene is TRBJ2-3, the V gene TRBV24-1; D is uncertain. The CDR3 is made up of 14 amino acids. Germline assignment: CDR1 KGHDR and CDR2 SFDVKD. Trimming shortened V by 5 bases and J by 1 base, and 9 bases separated the two germline ends.

The chain carries TRBV7-3 and TRBJ2-3; no clear D gene. This CDR3 comprises 13 residues. V dropped 2 bases and J dropped 6 bases, with 9 bases sitting between them. Germline loops: CDR1 SGHTA, CDR2 FQGTGA. CDR3 sequence: CASSLGPRDTQYF. Here the CDR3 DNA reads TGTGCCAGCAGCTTAGGGCCACGGGATACGCAGTATTTT. The full variable domain, with the rest looked up from reference TRBV7-3 and TRBJ2-3, is GAGVSQTPSNKVTEKGKYVELRCDPISGHTALYWYRQSLGQGPEFLIYFQGTGAADDSGLPNDRFFAVRPEGSVSTLKIQRTERGDSAVYLCASSLGPRDTQYFGPGTRLTVL.

The J gene is TRBJ1-1, the V gene TRBV2; D unclear. V shed 5 bases and J shed 1 base, with 11 bases lying between them. CDR1 and CDR2 from the germline V gene are SNHLY and FYNNEI. The CDR3 is 14 residues long. DNA for the CDR3: TGTGCCAGCAGTAATGGGCTGCAGAACACTGAAGCTTTCTTT. This encodes CASSNGLQNTEAFF.

A word on this clone: An end of the junction differs from the germline gene, which may be a read error. The CDR3 DNA reads TGTGCTAGCAGCTTGGCGGGAGAACCCCAAGAGACCCAGTACTTC. Translating it yields CASSLAGEPQETQYF. The chain recombines TRBV7-7 with TRBJ2-5, with TRBD2 matching over 7 bases. The CDR3 sequence is 15 residues long. Germline V CDR1 and CDR2: SSHAT, FNYEAQ (reference sequence).

This chain connects TRBV18 to TRBJ1-1; D gene uncertain. The CDR3 consists of 15 residues. Germline lookup yields CDR1 KGHSH and CDR2 LQKENI. V was pared by 3 bases and J by 0 bases, with 11 bases between. The CDR3 loop is CASSPTNPMNTEAFF. The CDR3 nucleotides are TGTGCCAGCTCACCGACTAACCCCATGAACACTGAAGCTTTCTTT.

The chain employs TRBV9 and TRBJ1-1; D not certain. Germline V lookup: CDR1 SGDLS, CDR2 YYNGEE. The length of the CDR3 is 16 residues. Trimming removed 0 bases from V and 4 bases from J, with 16 bases in between. Written as DNA, the CDR3 is TGTGCCAGCAGCGTAGACCCCGGACTTACGGCCACTGAAGCTTTCTTT. This translates into CASSVDPGLTATEAFF.

This clone occurred once. The gene calls are TRBV4-2 and TRBJ1-5, with 7 bases matching TRBD1. Germline V gene lookup returns CDR1 LGHNA and CDR2 YNFKEQ. The CDR3 spans 18 residues. V dropped 1 base and J dropped 2; count of bases not matched to a gene: 11. CDR3 loop: CASSQAITGAGGNQPQHF. DNA for the CDR3: TGTGCCAGCAGCCAAGCGATCACAGGGGCGGGTGGCAATCAGCCCCAGCATTTT.

The V and J genes are TRBV10-1 and TRBJ1-5; no definite D call. The CDR3 runs to 16 residues. V was pared by 7 bases and J by 0 bases, with 16 bases between. The germline CDR1 and CDR2 sequences are WNHNN and SYGVQD (reference sequence). In nucleotides, the CDR3 is TGCGCCAGCACCGGGAAGGTCTCGGATAGCAATCAGCCCCAGCATTTT. Protein product: CASTGKVSDSNQPQHF.

The gene calls are TRBV13 and TRBJ1-2; D call uncertain. V was trimmed by 2 bases and J by 5 bases, leaving 15 bases between them. Looked up from germline, CDR1 is PRHDT and CDR2 is FYEKMQ (reference sequence). CDR3 length equals 15 residues. DNA for the CDR3: TGTGCCAGCAGCTTAAAACCGCTCCAGACTTATGGCTACACCTTC. Translating it yields CASSLKPLQTYGYTF.

The chain couples TRBV30 to TRBJ1-5; D is perhaps TRBD1 (5 bases). The length of the CDR3 is 16 residues. The germline gives CDR1 GTSNPN, CDR2 SVGIG (reference sequence). Trimming pared 3 bases from V and 2 bases from J, leaving 17 bases between. This CDR3 is CAWSIPGGVGNQPQHF. CDR3 nucleotide sequence: TGTGCCTGGAGCATTCCTGGGGGGGTTGGCAATCAGCCCCAGCATTTT.

The chain carries TRBV10-3 and TRBJ2-6; the match to TRBD1 covers 7 bases. This CDR3 has 16 amino acids. Trimming removed 8 bases from V and 0 bases from J; junction bases left unmatched: 7. Germline CDR1 reads ENHRY; CDR2 reads SYGVKD. CDR3 in DNA: TGTGCCATCCGCAGACAGGGCCTCTCTGGGGCCAACGTCCTGACTTTC. This codes for CAIRRQGLSGANVLTF.